This TCR beta chain appears in the sequencing data of a study of OX40 agonist ivuxolimab in advanced cancers. About the study: The dose of intravenous ivuxolimab that patients received every 2 weeks ranged from 0.01 to 10 mg/kg. Whole-study findings and limits: Low normalized clonal expansion also occurred in some nonresponding patients.

Produced via immunoSEQ multiplex PCR; TCRdb's table is partial and in-frame only. This table has some 80,000 clones, 80% to 90% appearing once. For this clone: No antigen is known for it.

The material sequenced was CD4+ or CD8+ T cells sorted from blood, taken in a trial of the OX40 agonist ivuxolimab. The sequence was collected from an adult with an advanced solid tumor such as melanoma, head and neck, liver or kidney cancer.

CDR3 amino acids: CATFGVSEAFF. CDR3 nucleotide sequence: TGTGCCACCTTTGGCGTGTCTGAAGCTTTCTTT. V and J are TRBV28 and TRBJ1-1, with D hard to call. Germline V gene sequence: CDR1 MDHEN, CDR2 SYDVKM. V dropped 10 bases and J dropped 6 bases, with 12 bases sitting between them. The CDR3 length is 11 residues.